Below are 7 T cell receptor beta chains sequenced from a single sample in a study of T cell changes during pregnancy in multiple sclerosis. Sequencing used immunoSEQ multiplex PCR; TCRdb keeps in-frame clones, though not all of them. Among some 76,000 clones, around 90% were seen once, and the ten largest hold 0.29%. This specimen consisted of CD4+ T cells from peripheral blood mononuclear cells, obtained after pregnancy. The receptors derive from a female donor with multiple sclerosis, enrolled in a pregnancy study.

J is TRBJ1-2 and V is TRBV6-1, with a possible D match to TRBD1 (5 bases). Germline lookup yields CDR1 MNHNS and CDR2 SASEGT. V lost 7 bases and J lost 4, with 13 bases in between. This CDR3 spans 13 amino acids. CDR3 in amino acids: CASTEGLPYGYTF. DNA of the CDR3: TGTGCCAGCACCGAGGGACTGCCCTATGGCTACACCTTC.

CDR3 DNA sequence: TGTGCCAGCAGCACCCGGACAGGGATTTCACCCCTCCACTTT. Amino acid sequence: CASSTRTGISPLHF. The genes are TRBV7-9 and TRBJ1-6, with TRBD1 matching 8 bases. From germline, CDR1 is SEHNR and CDR2 FQNEAQ (reference sequence). The CDR3 runs to 14 residues. After removal of 5 bases from V and 9 bases from J, the junction contained 6 bases not matched to a gene.

The rearrangement uses TRBV27 and TRBJ2-3; 9 bases map to TRBD1. The CDR3 loop spans 15 amino acids. Losses at the gene ends were 6 bases for V and 6 bases for J; bases not matched to a gene: 10. Germline V gene data show CDR1 as MNHEY and CDR2 as SMNVEV (reference sequence). The CDR3 DNA follows: TGTGCCAGCAGATCTGACAGGGGGTTGTACGATACGCAGTATTTT. It is translated as CASRSDRGLYDTQYF.

The V gene is TRBV27, the J gene TRBJ2-7; 9 bases line up with TRBD2. Per germline, CDR1 MNHEY and CDR2 SMNVEV (reference sequence). The CDR3 has 14 residues. J was trimmed by 3 bases and V by 5 bases; bases with no gene match: 5. The CDR3 here is CASSGKRGVYEQYF. As DNA, the CDR3 is TGTGCCAGCAGTGGTAAGCGGGGGGTCTACGAGCAGTACTTC.

The chain recombines TRBV19 with TRBJ1-2; TRBD1 agrees at 8 bases. The germline CDR1 and CDR2 sequences are LNHDA and SQIVND (reference sequence). The CDR3 is 13 residues long. With 7 bases clipped from V and 6 bases from J, the junction kept 7 bases outside the gene matches. The CDR3 DNA follows: TGTGCCAGTACCCCGACAGGGGAGGATGGCTACACCTTC. This codes for CASTPTGEDGYTF.

The rearrangement links TRBV19 to TRBJ1-4; 8 bases agree with TRBD1. Looked up from germline, CDR1 is LNHDA and CDR2 is SQIVND (reference sequence). The CDR3 extends over 17 amino acids. The J segment lost 4 bases and the V segment lost 3 bases, leaving 10 bases of the junction unmatched. CDR3 DNA: TGTGCCAGTAGTATCCGGACAGGGAGAGTCCATAATGAAAAACTGTTTTTT. Its protein is CASSIRTGRVHNEKLFF.

The V call is TRBV5-4, the J call TRBJ2-3; 15 nucleotides align to TRBD2. CDR1 SGHNT and CDR2 YYREEE come from the germline V gene (reference sequence). Trimming at V came to 3 bases and at J to 5 bases, leaving 4 bases not matched to a gene. CDR3 length: 16 amino acids. The CDR3 DNA sequence: TGTGCCAGCAGCTCGGGACTAGCGGGGGGTGAAGATACGCAGTATTTT. This codes for CASSSGLAGGEDTQYF.